The rows below give T cell receptor beta chains drawn from one sample of a study of shared clonotypes between healthy human individuals. Sequencing used immunoSEQ multiplex PCR; TCRdb keeps in-frame clones, though not all of them. The sample has more than 2,000,000 clones; more than 80% are singletons. Sequenced sample: naive CD4+ T cells from PBMCs. The receptor source for this set is a man between 18 and 29 years old in good health. Some clones in this sample may be carry-over from other donors' samples. The CDR3 runs from the conserved cysteine through the conserved F or W. D genes are given only for firm matches. Clone sizes are given selectively: once, few, many, or a class where the clone is expanded.

V gene,clone size,J gene,D gene,CDR3 protein,CDR3 DNA
TRBV2,once,TRBJ2-7,NA,CASSDRPVQYF,TGTGCCAGCAGCGATAGGCCGGTCCAGTACTTC
TRBV18,NA,TRBJ1-4,NA,CASSPNRPPANEKLFF,TGTGCCAGCTCACCCAACAGACCGCCAGCTAATGAAAAACTGTTTTTT
TRBV11-2,NA,TRBJ2-7,NA,CASSLTAGGEQYF,TGTGCCAGCAGCCTCACCGCGGGCGGGGAGCAGTACTTC
TRBV5-1,NA,TRBJ2-7,TRBD2,CASSLWSRLAGSEQYF,TGCGCCAGCAGCCTGTGGTCGCGACTAGCGGGCTCCGAGCAGTACTTC
TRBV15,NA,TRBJ1-2,NA,CATSRGGLEYGYTF,TGTGCCACCAGCAGAGGAGGGTTGGAGTATGGCTACACCTTC
TRBV7-2,NA,TRBJ2-6,NA,CAEGVPGANVLTF,TGTGCCGAGGGGGTCCCCGGGGCCAACGTCCTGACTTTC
TRBV10-3,NA,TRBJ2-7,TRBD1,CATLRTGPVDEQYF,TGTGCCACCCTGCGGACAGGGCCGGTCGACGAGCAGTACTTC
TRBV28,NA,TRBJ1-2,NA,CASTQSGGYTF,TGTGCCAGCACCCAGTCCGGGGGCTACACCTTC
TRBV5-1,NA,TRBJ2-7,NA,CASSLQPYEQYF,TGCGCCAGCAGCTTACAGCCCTACGAGCAGTACTTC
TRBV28,NA,TRBJ1-2,NA,CASRLSDSGYTF,TGTGCCAGCAGGCTGTCGGACTCTGGCTACACCTTC
TRBV15,once,TRBJ2-3,NA,CATSRGAAGSDTQYF,TGTGCCACCAGCAGAGGGGCTGCAGGCTCAGATACGCAGTATTTT
TRBV12-5,NA,TRBJ2-1,TRBD2,CASGFRTGQGTSGRKSYNEQFF,TGTGCTAGTGGTTTTAGGACAGGCCAAGGGACTAGCGGGAGAAAGTCCTACAATGAGCAGTTCTTC
TRBV6-4,NA,TRBJ2-2,NA,CASSDPNTGELFF,TGTGCCAGCTCGGACCCGAACACCGGGGAGCTGTTTTTT
TRBV7-2,NA,TRBJ2-1,NA,CASSPFRGSTYNEQFF,TGTGCCAGCAGCCCGTTTAGAGGGAGTACCTACAATGAGCAGTTCTTC
TRBV28,NA,TRBJ1-5,NA,CASTGDGSNQPQHF,TGTGCCAGCACCGGGGACGGAAGCAATCAGCCCCAGCATTTT
TRBV15,NA,TRBJ2-5,NA,CATSRISGIQYF,TGTGCCACCAGCAGAATATCCGGGATCCAGTACTTC
TRBV29-1,NA,TRBJ2-7,TRBD2,CSAGETSGSEQYF,TGCAGCGCAGGGGAGACTAGCGGGAGCGAGCAGTACTTC